The 27 T cell receptor beta chains below come from one sample, sequenced in a study of blood T cells in healthy people across ages (dated by TCRdb to between 2014 and 2017). The method behind the library was 5' RACE. Sequencing took place on an Illumina HiSeq 2500. A second PCR of roughly 7 to 11 cycles was performed with a sample-barcoded 5' primer and a J-beta primer mix. TCRdb reanalyzed the raw reads on its own, using fastp at Q25 for trimming and MiXCR for clone calling, and kept in-frame beta chains. CDR3 protein sequences are deduplicated, and each keeps its most common genes and DNA. In all, the sample holds 450,000 to 600,000 distinct CDR3 sequences, and 25% to 35% of those were seen once. Of the sample, about 3.9% is held by the ten largest clones. The same sample was also studied in work on T cells of mothers and their children.

Material: blood. The receptors here all came from a boy between 2 and 10 years old in good health.

This clonotype was counted many times. The chain joins TRBV9 to TRBJ2-1; D perhaps matches TRBD2 (5 bases). Germline V gene lookup returns CDR1 SGDLS and CDR2 YYNGEE. The CDR3 extends over 17 amino acids. V was shortened by 0 bases and J by 0 bases, with 13 bases between the two germline ends. This chain's CDR3 is CASSVGTGKSSYNEQFF. For the CDR3, the DNA is TGTGCCAGCAGCGTAGGGACTGGGAAGAGCTCCTACAATGAGCAGTTCTTC.

The DNA for the CDR3 is TGTGCCAGCGGACCCTCGGACAGGCTGTTTTTT. This codes for CASGPSDRLFF. The rearrangement joins TRBV6-6 to TRBJ1-4; 7 nucleotides align to TRBD1. Germline V CDR1 and CDR2: MNHNY, SVGAGI (reference sequence). Trimming took 8 bases from V and 14 from J; bases not matched to a gene: 8. The CDR3 consists of 11 residues.

This clonotype was counted many times. The CDR3 DNA reads as TGTGCCATCAGTGACCTGGGAGGGATTACCTACGAGCAGTACTTC. Protein sequence: CAISDLGGITYEQYF. The chain combines TRBV10-3 with TRBJ2-7, with 7 nucleotides matching TRBD2. Looked up from germline, CDR1 is ENHRY and CDR2 is SYGVKD. This CDR3 comprises 15 residues. V dropped 3 bases and J dropped 2; count of bases not matched to a gene: 7.

In its sample, this clonotype was seen a few times. The chain couples TRBV4-3 to TRBJ1-1; D not certain. CDR1 and CDR2 (germline): LGHNA, YSLEER. Trimming pared 1 base from V and 4 bases from J, leaving 16 bases between. The CDR3 runs to 16 residues. CDR3 sequence reads: CASSQANEAFPTEAFF. CDR3 nucleotides: TGCGCCAGCAGCCAAGCAAATGAGGCTTTTCCCACTGAAGCTTTCTTT.

The chain is built from TRBV7-9 and TRBJ2-5, with D possibly TRBD2 on 6 matching bases. The J call could be wrong; TRBJ2-1 is a better fit for the DNA end. Germline V gene data show CDR1 as SEHNR and CDR2 as FQNEAQ (reference sequence). The CDR3 runs to 13 residues. CDR3 sequence reads: CASSLRDRNEQFF. CDR3 nucleotide sequence: TGTGCCAGCAGCCTGCGGGACCGCAATGAGCAGTTCTTC.

This clonotype appeared a few times. The chain uses TRBV7-8 and TRBJ2-4; no definite D call. CDR1 is SGHVS, CDR2 FQNEAQ, per germline. The CDR3 has 14 residues. Trimming pared 1 base from V and 1 base from J, leaving 5 bases between. The DNA for the CDR3 is TGTGCCAGCAGCTTAGTTGAGGCCAAAAACATTCAGTACTTC. Encoded protein: CASSLVEAKNIQYF.

In regard to this clonotype: The germline gene is not matched at one end of the junction; a read error may be the cause. The V gene is TRBV7-3, the J gene TRBJ2-6; D not certain. This CDR3 comprises 18 residues. Germline assignment: CDR1 SGHTA and CDR2 FQGTGA. CDR3: CASSFGFGRYSGANVLTF. As DNA, the CDR3 is TGCGCCAGCAGCTTCGGATTCGGACGGTACTCTGGGGCCAACGTCCTGACTTTC.

There are many counts of this clonotype. V is TRBV6-6 and J is TRBJ2-7, with D perhaps TRBD2 (5 bases). The length of the CDR3 is 18 residues. V was trimmed by 2 bases and J by 2 bases, leaving 22 bases between them. Germline CDR1 MNHNY, CDR2 SVGAGI (reference sequence). For the CDR3, the DNA is TGTGCCAGCAGTTACCCGACCTTCCCGGGATTGGGGACCTACGAGCAGTACTTC. Its translation: CASSYPTFPGLGTYEQYF.

The chain carries TRBV29-1 and TRBJ2-5; D not resolved. The J call is uncertain, as TRBJ2-7 better fits the DNA end. The V gene's germline CDR1 is SQVTM and CDR2 ANQGSEA. The CDR3 has 14 residues. The CDR3: CSARIRTSSYEQYF. The CDR3 nucleotides read TGCAGCGCCCGAATCCGGACCTCCTCCTACGAGCAGTACTTC.

The gene calls are TRBV2 and TRBJ1-5; 8 nucleotides line up with TRBD1. V lost 5 bases and J lost 10; bases outside the gene matches: 7. Germline V gene lookup returns CDR1 SNHLY and CDR2 FYNNEI. The CDR3 runs 13 residues. The CDR3 sequence is CASSPDRARPQHF. For the CDR3, the DNA is TGTGCCAGCAGTCCGGACAGGGCCCGTCCCCAGCATTTT.

This chain connects TRBV20-1 to TRBJ1-1; 7 positions match TRBD1. The ends lost 6 bases at V and 3 bases at J; junction bases unmatched: 10. CDR3 length: 14 residues. Germline V gives CDR1 DFQATT, CDR2 SNEGSKA (reference sequence). DNA of the CDR3: TGCAGTGCCTACCAGTGGGACAGATACACTGAAGCTTTCTTT. This sequence encodes CSAYQWDRYTEAFF.

This chain connects TRBV7-2 to TRBJ2-5; the D gene is possibly TRBD2 (6 bases). CDR3 length equals 15 residues. Per the germline V gene, CDR1 is SGHTA and CDR2 is FQGNSA. Trimming stripped 4 bases from V and 6 bases from J, with 18 bases between. As DNA, the CDR3 is TGTGCCAGCAGCTCTACCCGGGACTCCCCAAAGACCCAGTACTTC. Protein: CASSSTRDSPKTQYF. The full variable domain, in which reference TRBV7-2 and TRBJ2-5 provide the parts outside the CDR3, is GAGVSQSPSNKVTEKGKDVELRCDPISGHTALYWYRQSLGQGLEFLIYFQGNSAPDKSGLPSDRFSAERTGGSVSTLTIQRTQQEDSAVYLCASSSTRDSPKTQYFGPGTRLLVL.

This clonotype has only a few counts. This chain connects TRBV15 to TRBJ2-2; D is tentatively TRBD1 or TRBD2 (5 bases each). The CDR3 spans 15 residues. Germline V gene data show CDR1 as LNHNV and CDR2 as YYDKDF (reference sequence). The V end was cut by 8 bases, the J end by 2 bases, with 15 bases between. This CDR3 reads CATRTGTINTGELFF. For the CDR3, the DNA is TGTGCCACCCGCACCGGGACCATCAACACCGGGGAGCTGTTTTTT. Based on the CDR3 plus reference TRBV15 and TRBJ2-2, the full variable domain is DAMVIQNPRYQVTQFGKPVTLSCSQTLNHNVMYWYQQKSSQAPKLLFHYYDKDFNNEADTPDNFQSRRPNTSFCFLDIRSPGLGDTAMYLCATRTGTINTGELFFGEGSRLTVL.

This sequence joins TRBV30 and TRBJ2-5; 12 bases align to TRBD2. Trimming cost V 2 bases and J 5 bases; bases outside gene matches: 3. CDR3 length: 14 residues. The germline CDR1 and CDR2 sequences are GTSNPN and SVGIG (reference sequence). The CDR3 is CAWSPGLAGETQYF. The CDR3 bases are TGTGCCTGGAGTCCAGGACTAGCGGGGGAGACCCAGTACTTC.

A remark on this clonotype: Being one base from a much bigger clone, this may be a read error. The chain uses TRBV2 and TRBJ1-2, with D unresolved. The CDR3 runs to 14 residues. Germline V lookup: CDR1 SNHLY, CDR2 FYNNEI. The CDR3 spells CARSEEPRLFGYTF. For the CDR3, the DNA is TGTGCCCGCAGTGAAGAGCCCAGACTCTTTGGCTACACCTTC. Drawing the rest from reference TRBV2 and TRBJ1-2, the complete variable domain is EPEVTQTPSHQVTQMGQEVILRCVPISNHLYFYWYRQILGQKVEFLVSFYNNEISEKSEIFDDQFSVERPDGSNFTLKIRSTKLEDSAMYFCARSEEPRLFGYTFGSGTRLTVV.

This clonotype was seen a handful of times. The CDR3 nucleotides are TGTGCCAGCAGCGTAGGGCTAGGGATCGACTACGAGCAGTACTTC. This codes for CASSVGLGIDYEQYF. V gene TRBV9 combines with J gene TRBJ2-7, with D hard to call. The V end lost 0 bases, the J end lost 3 bases, and 13 bases lay between the germline ends. CDR3 length equals 15 residues. The germline gives CDR1 SGDLS, CDR2 YYNGEE.

V and J are TRBV12-5 and TRBJ1-2; 7 bases are a match to TRBD1. The V and J ends lost 6 bases and 6 bases, in that order; junction bases with no gene match: 7. This CDR3 has 13 residues. Per germline, CDR1 LGHNT and CDR2 FRNRAP. CDR3 amino acids: CASGVTGTDGYTF. For the CDR3, the DNA is TGTGCTAGTGGGGTTACCGGGACAGATGGCTACACCTTC.

V gene TRBV4-1 combines with J gene TRBJ2-5, with D perhaps assigned TRBD1 or TRBD2 (5 bases each). Trimming cost V 1 base and J 5 bases, with 14 bases left between them. Germline values: CDR1 MGHRA, CDR2 YSYEKL. The CDR3 contains 15 residues. CDR3 region: CASSQVFGAWETQYF. CDR3 bases: TGCGCCAGCAGCCAAGTCTTCGGGGCCTGGGAGACCCAGTACTTC.

This clonotype has more than one count but fewer than ten. J is TRBJ1-6 and V is TRBV27; D unclear. The CDR3 is 19 residues long. Trimming pared 0 bases from V and 1 base from J, leaving 16 bases between. Per the germline V gene, CDR1 is MNHEY and CDR2 is SMNVEV (reference sequence). The CDR3 DNA reads TGTGCCAGCAGTTTATCTTCCTGGGAAGCTGGATCCTATAATTCACCCCTCCACTTT. Protein sequence: CASSLSSWEAGSYNSPLHF.

The chain links TRBV20-1 to TRBJ2-7; D gene uncertain. Per germline, CDR1 DFQATT and CDR2 SNEGSKA (reference sequence). This CDR3 is 12 amino acids long. Between the trimmed V and J ends, which lost 3 bases and 6 bases, there was a span of 12 bases. CDR3 DNA sequence: TGCAGTGCTAGTCTGGGTTTGGTCGAGCAGTACTTC. Protein: CSASLGLVEQYF.

This clonotype was seen a few times. J is TRBJ2-1 and V is TRBV24-1, with no clear D. The CDR3 runs 13 residues. Per germline, CDR1 KGHDR and CDR2 SFDVKD. The ends were cut back, 4 bases at V and 4 bases at J, with 7 bases in the middle. The CDR3 DNA reads as TGTGCCACCAGTGAGGGCAGGTACAATGAGCAGTTCTTC. Its translation is CATSEGRYNEQFF.

This clonotype has a handful of counts. This chain uses TRBV29-1 with TRBJ2-5; 12 bases agree with TRBD2. CDR1 and CDR2 (germline): SQVTM, ANQGSEA. V was pared by 1 base and J by 5 bases, with 8 bases of the junction left unmatched. The CDR3 has 16 residues. The CDR3 nucleotides read TGCAGCGTTGAAGGACTTCCTAGCGGGGGGGTGGAGACCCAGTACTTC. Protein sequence: CSVEGLPSGGVETQYF. The whole variable domain, filled in from reference TRBV29-1 and TRBJ2-5, reads SAVISQKPSRDICQRGTSLTIQCQVDSQVTMMFWYRQQPGQSLTLIATANQGSEATYESGFVIDKFPISRPNLTFSTLTVSNMSPEDSSIYLCSVEGLPSGGVETQYFGPGTRLLVL.

This clonotype was recorded a few times. This rearrangement joins TRBV15 to TRBJ1-6, with D unclear. V shed 4 bases and J shed 10 bases, with 11 bases lying between them. Germline V lookup: CDR1 LNHNV, CDR2 YYDKDF (reference sequence). This CDR3 has 13 amino acids. CDR3 region: CATSMTKRSPLHF. The CDR3 bases are TGTGCCACCAGCATGACGAAGCGGTCACCCCTCCACTTT.

V is TRBV12-3 or TRBV12-4 and J is TRBJ2-3, with D perhaps TRBD2 (6 bases). V was cut by 5 bases and J by 10 bases, with 10 bases left in between. CDR3 length: 11 amino acids. The CDR3 here is CASSGGYAQYF. In DNA, the CDR3 is TGTGCCAGCAGTGGAGGGTATGCGCAGTATTTT.

The rearrangement joins TRBV11-2 to TRBJ2-1; D might be TRBD2 (6 bases). The DNA end favors TRBJ2-7, so the J call may be wrong. This CDR3 has 15 amino acids. Germline V gene sequence: CDR1 SGHAT, CDR2 FQNNGV. The CDR3 sequence: CASSLGGGLMHEQYF. The CDR3 DNA follows: TGTGCCAGCAGCTTGGGGGGTGGCTTGATGCACGAGCAGTACTTC.

The chain is built from TRBV12-3 or TRBV12-4 and TRBJ2-3; D ambiguous. The CDR3 loop spans 13 amino acids. V lost 9 bases, J lost 7 bases, and 17 bases lay in between. This CDR3 is CASPFPLENTQYF. The DNA of the CDR3 is TGTGCCAGTCCCTTCCCGTTGGAGAATACGCAGTATTTT.

A note on this clonotype: A clone one base away is much larger, so this may be a read error. The chain joins TRBV4-3 to TRBJ1-2; D unclear. The CDR3 spans 16 residues. Germline CDR1 reads LGHNA; CDR2 reads YSLEER. Trimming shortened V by 0 bases and J by 6 bases, and 17 bases separated the two germline ends. CDR3 sequence: CASSQEVGRVNHGYTF. The CDR3 DNA sequence: TGCGCCAGCAGCCAAGAAGTAGGGCGAGTGAACCATGGCTACACCTTC.